This passage covers 26 T cell receptor beta chains from one sample sequenced in a study of T cells after yellow fever vaccination. Each CDR3 protein is one row after TCRdb ran MiXCR on the 5' RACE reads. This sample has 510,000 or so distinct CDR3 sequences, with about 19% found just once. Source: PBMCs, taken 15 days after the yellow fever booster vaccination. These receptors were obtained from a man younger than 40 who received the YFV17D yellow fever vaccine.

The V and J genes are TRBV20-1 and TRBJ1-1, with D tentatively TRBD1 (5 bases). In germline, CDR1 is DFQATT, CDR2 SNEGSKA (reference sequence). This CDR3 is built from 13 residues. The V and J ends lost 6 bases and 1 base respectively, with 12 bases between them. CDR3 sequence reads: CSAGRDWNTEAFF. The CDR3 DNA follows: TGCAGTGCCGGCCGGGACTGGAACACTGAAGCTTTCTTT.

This clonotype was counted only a few times. The chain recombines TRBV7-2 with TRBJ1-5; D is unresolved. Trimming took 1 base from V and 1 from J, leaving 11 bases between them. CDR1 is SGHTA, CDR2 FQGNSA, per germline. The CDR3 extends over 16 amino acids. This CDR3 reads CASSLDSLTSNQPQHF. The CDR3, as DNA: TGTGCCAGCAGCTTAGACTCATTGACGAGCAATCAGCCCCAGCATTTT.

The J gene is TRBJ2-1, the V gene TRBV5-1, with D maybe TRBD1 (6 bases). This CDR3 has 16 amino acids. Trimming took 4 bases from V and 1 from J, leaving 15 bases between them. Germline V lookup: CDR1 SGHRS, CDR2 YFSETQ. The DNA for the CDR3 is TGCGCCAGCAGCGAAACAGGGCTAACATCCTACAATGAGCAGTTCTTC. Residues: CASSETGLTSYNEQFF.

The chain carries TRBV6-5 and TRBJ2-1; 12 nucleotides agree with TRBD2. The CDR3 extends over 16 amino acids. Germline CDR1 MNHEY, CDR2 SVGAGI. The V segment lost 0 bases and the J segment 8 bases; nucleotides outside the gene matches: 5. Written as DNA, the CDR3 is TGTGCCAGCAGTTACTCGGGGACTAGCGGGCCCGATGAGCAGTTCTTC. Protein product: CASSYSGTSGPDEQFF.

This clonotype was found a few times. The chain couples TRBV12-3 or TRBV12-4 to TRBJ2-1, with TRBD2 matching over 7 bases. J was trimmed by 12 bases and V by 3 bases; bases with no gene match: 8. The CDR3 has 13 residues. CDR3 bases: TGTGCCAGCAGTTTGGGGACTACCAAGGGGCAGTTCTTC. Residues: CASSLGTTKGQFF.

In this sample, this clonotype turned up once. V gene TRBV20-1 combines with J gene TRBJ2-1; D remains ambiguous. This CDR3 contains 15 residues. Per germline, CDR1 DFQATT and CDR2 SNEGSKA (reference sequence). Here the CDR3 DNA reads TGCAGCTGGGCCCAGGCTCCGAGCTCCTACAATGAGCAGTTCTTC. Protein sequence: CSWAQAPSSYNEQFF.

The chain employs TRBV7-6 and TRBJ2-1; 11 bases fit TRBD2. The germline V gene has CDR1 SGHVS and CDR2 FNYEAQ. This CDR3 has 15 residues. The V and J ends lost 6 bases and 10 bases, in that order; junction bases with no gene match: 11. The CDR3: CASSPTSGTSWEQFF. In DNA, the CDR3 is TGTGCCAGCAGTCCGACTAGCGGGACGTCCTGGGAGCAGTTCTTC.

This clonotype was counted only a few times. This sequence joins TRBV30 and TRBJ2-7; tentative D call: TRBD2 (6 bases). V was clipped by 5 bases and J by 1 base, with 12 bases between them. CDR1 and CDR2 from the germline V gene are GTSNPN and SVGIG (reference sequence). This CDR3 has 13 residues. In nucleotides, the CDR3 is TGTGCCTGGGCTACTGGACTATCCTACGAGCAGTACTTC. Protein product: CAWATGLSYEQYF.

This clonotype was seen a few times. Here the CDR3 DNA reads TGTGCCACCCAAACCGGGCCTTACGGAGAGACCCAGTACTTC. It is translated as CATQTGPYGETQYF. V usage is TRBV12-3 or TRBV12-4 and J usage is TRBJ2-5; D gene uncertain. The length of the CDR3 is 14 residues. Trimming took off 10 bases at V and 4 bases at J, with 19 bases between the two ends.

This clonotype came up a few times. The chain employs TRBV7-8 and TRBJ2-5; TRBD1 aligns across 7 bases. The CDR3 length is 16 residues. The J segment lost 1 base and the V segment lost 1 base, leaving 6 bases of the junction unmatched. Germline V gene sequence: CDR1 SGHVS, CDR2 FQNEAQ. The CDR3 DNA sequence: TGTGCCAGCAGCTTAGGCTACAGGGGACCCCAAGAGACCCAGTACTTC. Encoded protein: CASSLGYRGPQETQYF. Filled out from reference TRBV7-8 and TRBJ2-5, the complete variable domain reads GAGVSQSPRYKVAKRGQDVALRCDPISGHVSLFWYQQALGQGPEFLTYFQNEAQLDKSGLPSDRFFAERPEGSVSTLKIQRTQQEDSAVYLCASSLGYRGPQETQYFGPGTRLLVL.

This rearrangement joins TRBV29-1 to TRBJ1-2, with a tentative D call TRBD1 (6 bases). Germline V CDR1 and CDR2: SQVTM, ANQGSEA. Trimming cost V 4 bases and J 2 bases, with 14 bases left between them. This CDR3 comprises 14 residues. The CDR3 protein is CSVAAGAINYGYTF. CDR3 bases: TGCAGCGTTGCAGCAGGGGCGATAAACTATGGCTACACCTTC.

V and J are TRBV7-2 and TRBJ1-1; no definite D call. The CDR3 runs to 16 residues. V was clipped by 2 bases and J by 7 bases, with 20 bases between them. Germline V CDR1 and CDR2: SGHTA, FQGNSA. The CDR3 DNA is TGTGCCAGCAGCTTATTTGGGGATCCGCTCAGTGGTGAAGCTTTCTTT. It encodes CASSLFGDPLSGEAFF. Looking up the rest from reference TRBV7-2 and TRBJ1-1 gives the full variable domain: GAGVSQSPSNKVTEKGKDVELRCDPISGHTALYWYRQSLGQGLEFLIYFQGNSAPDKSGLPSDRFSAERTGGSVSTLTIQRTQQEDSAVYLCASSLFGDPLSGEAFFGQGTRLTVV.

The chain uses TRBV5-1 and TRBJ2-3, with TRBD2 matching 13 bases. Germline V gene data show CDR1 as SGHRS and CDR2 as YFSETQ. V trimming: 0 bases; J trimming: 6 bases; junction bases outside the gene matches: 4. The CDR3 contains 16 residues. The CDR3 here is CASSLGTSGGADTQYF. In DNA form, the CDR3 reads TGCGCCAGCAGCTTGGGGACTAGCGGGGGCGCTGATACGCAGTATTTT.

The chain links TRBV7-2 to TRBJ2-7; 8 bases fit TRBD2. The germline CDR1 and CDR2 sequences are SGHTA and FQGNSA. V lost 3 bases to trimming and J lost 5 bases; unmatched junction nucleotides: 6. The CDR3 contains 14 residues. The CDR3 DNA reads TGTGCCAGCAGCTTCGGGACTAGTAGGAACGAGCAGTACTTC. It specifies CASSFGTSRNEQYF.

This clonotype was seen a handful of times. V and J are TRBV28 and TRBJ2-7; weak D call: TRBD1 (6 bases). Deletions cut 10 bases from V and 3 bases from J, with 22 bases between. This CDR3 has 15 residues. CDR1 MDHEN and CDR2 SYDVKM come from the germline V gene. The CDR3: CATTSGPGQSYEQYF. CDR3 DNA: TGTGCCACCACGTCTGGACCGGGACAAAGCTACGAGCAGTACTTC.

The V gene is TRBV4-3, the J gene TRBJ2-1; 9 bases map to TRBD2. The germline V gene encodes CDR1 LGHNA and CDR2 YSLEER. This CDR3 contains 17 residues. With 2 bases clipped from V and 0 bases from J, the junction kept 5 bases outside the gene matches. CDR3 DNA: TGCGCCAGCAGCCAACAATATAGCGGGAGCTCCTACAATGAGCAGTTCTTC. Its translation is CASSQQYSGSSYNEQFF.

V usage is TRBV6-2 or TRBV6-3 and J usage is TRBJ2-5; D unresolved. Trimming cost V 7 bases and J 4 bases, with 7 bases left between them. The CDR3 is made up of 11 amino acids. Germline assignment: CDR1 MNHEY and CDR2 SVGEGT. In DNA form, the CDR3 reads TGTGCCAGCAAAGAGGTAGAGACCCAGTACTTC. Protein: CASKEVETQYF.

This clonotype was seen a handful of times. This chain connects TRBV7-8 to TRBJ1-1, with 10 bases aligning to TRBD1. V dropped 5 bases and J dropped 5; count of bases not matched to a gene: 5. The CDR3 runs to 14 residues. Germline V lookup: CDR1 SGHVS, CDR2 FQNEAQ. In nucleotides, the CDR3 is TGTGCCAGCAGCCGGACAGGGGGATGGACTGAAGCTTTCTTT. It codes for CASSRTGGWTEAFF.

This clonotype was counted between two and nine times. This chain uses TRBV20-1 with TRBJ2-1; D may be TRBD2 (6 bases). Germline V lookup: CDR1 DFQATT, CDR2 SNEGSKA (reference sequence). There are 11 residues in the CDR3. V was trimmed by 5 bases and J by 10 bases, leaving 12 bases between them. CDR3 sequence: CSALRAGEQFF. DNA for the CDR3: TGCAGTGCTCTCAGGGCGGGGGAGCAGTTCTTC.

The chain couples TRBV7-9 to TRBJ2-4; maybe TRBD2 (5 bases). Germline V gene data show CDR1 as SEHNR and CDR2 as FQNEAQ (reference sequence). This CDR3 comprises 17 residues. Trimming stripped 0 bases from V and 0 bases from J, with 12 bases between. The CDR3: CASSLAPRRAAKNIQYF. The CDR3, as DNA: TGTGCCAGCAGCTTAGCGCCCCGGCGGGCAGCCAAAAACATTCAGTACTTC.

This clonotype was detected many times. The J gene is TRBJ1-4, the V gene TRBV18, with a possible D match to TRBD1 (5 bases). Per germline, CDR1 KGHSH and CDR2 LQKENI. The CDR3 totals 15 residues. Trimming left V 3 bases short and J 3 bases short, with 11 bases between. DNA of the CDR3: TGTGCCAGCTCACCGCAGGGTTATGCTAATGAAAAACTGTTTTTT. Its protein product is CASSPQGYANEKLFF. Looking up the rest from reference TRBV18 and TRBJ1-4 gives the full variable domain: NAGVMQNPRHLVRRRGQEARLRCSPMKGHSHVYWYRQLPEEGLKFMVYLQKENIIDESGMPKERFSAEFPKEGPSILRIQQVVRGDSAAYFCASSPQGYANEKLFFGSGTQLSVL.

The chain employs TRBV12-3 or TRBV12-4 and TRBJ2-3; D is perhaps TRBD1 (6 bases). The length of the CDR3 is 15 residues. Trimming cost V 3 bases and J 0 bases, with 10 bases left between them. CDR3 in amino acids: CASSFGTLSTDTQYF. CDR3 DNA: TGTGCCAGCAGTTTCGGGACACTTAGCACAGATACGCAGTATTTT.

This clonotype showed up just a few times. The chain carries TRBV7-8 and TRBJ2-3, with TRBD2 as a possible D gene (5 bases). The CDR3 length is 17 residues. V gave up 6 bases and J gave up 2 bases, with 21 bases separating them. CDR1 is SGHVS, CDR2 FQNEAQ, per germline. The chain's CDR3 is CASSNGARVGITDTQYF. Here the CDR3 DNA reads TGTGCCAGCAGTAACGGAGCGCGGGTCGGGATCACAGATACGCAGTATTTT.

The genes are TRBV10-3 and TRBJ2-5; possible D gene TRBD1, 6 bases. CDR1 is ENHRY and CDR2 is SYGVKD in the germline V gene. V was trimmed by 3 bases and J by 4 bases, leaving 9 bases between them. The CDR3 spans 13 residues. The CDR3 DNA reads TGTGCCATCAGTGAAGACAGGCCAGAGACCCAGTACTTC. This sequence encodes CAISEDRPETQYF.

This clonotype occurred many times. CDR3 DNA: TGTGCCAGCAGCTTAGGGGAGGACTACGAGCAGTACTTC. It specifies CASSLGEDYEQYF. The chain is built from TRBV5-4 and TRBJ2-7; tentative D call: TRBD2 (6 bases). CDR3 length: 13 amino acids. The V and J ends lost 2 bases and 3 bases respectively, with 9 bases between them. Germline V gene sequence: CDR1 SGHNT, CDR2 YYREEE (reference sequence).

This clonotype was seen only a few times. An end of the junction differs from the germline gene, which may be a read error. The CDR3 DNA reads as TGTGCCAGCACTTACAGTTATGAGCAGTTCTTC. Translated: CASTYSYEQFF. V is TRBV6-2 or TRBV6-3 and J is TRBJ2-1; D uncertain. In germline, CDR1 is MNHEY, CDR2 SVGEGT. This CDR3 is 11 amino acids long.